Presented here are 32 T cell receptor beta chains from one specimen sequenced in a study of T cell repertoires in cytomegalovirus infection. Each CDR3 protein gets one entry after TCRdb re-called the reads with MiXCR. The sample includes roughly 180,000 distinct CDR3 sequences, roughly 28% of them seen just once. The sample consisted of PBMCs. The receptors stem from a human donor in good health (CMV status not recorded). Some clones in this sample may be carry-over from other donors' samples.

This clonotype has a count of ten or more. The V gene is TRBV7-3, the J gene TRBJ2-2; D could derive from TRBD1 or TRBD2 (7 bases each). V lost 0 bases to trimming and J lost 3 bases, with 11 bases between them. The CDR3 has 16 amino acids. The germline V gene encodes CDR1 SGHTA and CDR2 FQGTGA. CDR3 residues: CASSLTPGGDTGELFF. In DNA form, the CDR3 reads TGTGCCAGCAGCTTAACGCCAGGGGGGGACACCGGGGAGCTGTTTTTT.

The genes are TRBV6-4 and TRBJ2-6; TRBD2 is a possible D gene (5 bases). Germline assignment: CDR1 MRHNA and CDR2 SNTAGT. V lost 6 bases and J lost 0, with 18 bases in between. The CDR3 runs 18 residues. The CDR3 region is CASRPNSGLSSGANVLTF. Written as DNA, the CDR3 is TGTGCCAGCAGACCAAACAGCGGACTTAGCTCTGGGGCCAACGTCCTGACTTTC.

This clonotype has ten or more counts. The rearrangement links TRBV7-8 to TRBJ2-5, with 13 bases fitting TRBD2. The CDR3 loop spans 16 amino acids. The V gene end was trimmed by 5 bases and the J gene end by 1 base; junction bases not matched to a gene: 4. Germline CDR1 reads SGHVS; CDR2 reads FQNEAQ. The CDR3: CASSPGLAGSQETQYF. The CDR3 bases are TGTGCCAGCAGCCCGGGACTAGCGGGGTCCCAAGAGACCCAGTACTTC.

The chain links TRBV14 to TRBJ1-1, with D uncertain. This CDR3 is 15 amino acids long. Trimming pared 0 bases from V and 0 bases from J, leaving 8 bases between. Germline V lookup: CDR1 SGHDN, CDR2 FVKESK. CDR3 sequence (DNA): TGTGCCAGCAGCCAAGATATAGGGATGAACACTGAAGCTTTCTTT. It specifies CASSQDIGMNTEAFF. The full variable domain, with the rest looked up from reference TRBV14 and TRBJ1-1, is EAGVTQFPSHSVIEKGQTVTLRCDPISGHDNLYWYRRVMGKEIKFLLHFVKESKQDESGMPNNRFLAERTGGTYSTLKVQPAELEDSGVYFCASSQDIGMNTEAFFGQGTRLTVV.

The sample holds many counts of this clonotype. CDR3 loop: CASSLEGLNEQFF. In DNA, the CDR3 is TGTGCCAGCAGCTTAGAAGGTTTGAATGAGCAGTTCTTC. The chain has TRBV7-2 and TRBJ2-1; D gene unclear. CDR3 size: 13 residues. Germline CDR1 and CDR2: SGHTA and FQGNSA. The V gene lost 1 base and the J gene lost 7 bases, with 8 bases spanning the gap.

This sequence joins TRBV23-1 and TRBJ1-5, with D tentatively TRBD1 (5 bases). TRBV23-1 counts as an open reading frame of uncertain function. Trimming took 3 bases from V and 0 from J, leaving 12 bases between them. The CDR3 is made up of 16 amino acids. In DNA form, the CDR3 reads TGCGCCAGCAGTCATCCCGACAGTTATAGCAATCAGCCCCAGCATTTT. Translated: CASSHPDSYSNQPQHF.

The V call is TRBV5-1, the J call TRBJ2-7; 9 nucleotides match TRBD1. With 4 bases clipped from V and 1 base from J, the junction kept 9 bases outside the gene matches. The CDR3 has 16 amino acids. Germline CDR1 SGHRS, CDR2 YFSETQ. The CDR3 reads CASSVSPGQGSYEQYF. CDR3 DNA sequence: TGCGCCAGCAGCGTATCCCCGGGACAGGGATCCTACGAGCAGTACTTC.

This rearrangement joins TRBV15 to TRBJ1-1; the match to TRBD1 covers 9 bases. With V trimmed by 8 bases and J by 4 bases, 11 bases remained unmatched. In germline, CDR1 is LNHNV, CDR2 YYDKDF (reference sequence). The CDR3 runs 15 residues. CDR3 nucleotides: TGTGCCACCTCTCCGGACAGGGGTCCGATCACTGAAGCTTTCTTT. This sequence encodes CATSPDRGPITEAFF.

The genes are TRBV19 and TRBJ1-1; D is perhaps TRBD1 (6 bases). CDR1 and CDR2 (germline): LNHDA, SQIVND (reference sequence). The CDR3 runs 15 residues. V was pared by 3 bases and J by 0 bases, with 11 bases between. CDR3 loop: CASSMEGDMNTEAFF. The CDR3 region has the DNA TGTGCCAGTAGTATGGAGGGGGATATGAACACTGAAGCTTTCTTT. Based on the CDR3 plus reference TRBV19 and TRBJ1-1, the full variable domain is DGGITQSPKYLFRKEGQNVTLSCEQNLNHDAMYWYRQDPGQGLRLIYYSQIVNDFQKGDIAEGYSVSREKKESFPLTVTSAQKNPTAFYLCASSMEGDMNTEAFFGQGTRLTVV.

On this clonotype itself: A read error is likely, as this CDR3 ends without the conserved phenylalanine or tryptophan. This chain links TRBV11-2 with TRBJ2-1; 7 bases are shared with TRBD1. Germline-derived CDR1 and CDR2 are SGHAT and FQNNGV. This CDR3 comprises 13 residues. With V trimmed by 7 bases and J by 10 bases, 10 bases remained unmatched. CDR3 sequence: CASTHQGTEEQFL. CDR3 bases: TGTGCCAGCACCCACCAGGGGACAGAAGAGCAGTTCCTC.

This chain uses TRBV5-1 with TRBJ2-3; D gene ambiguous. V lost 0 bases to trimming and J lost 0 bases, with 8 bases between them. CDR1 and CDR2 (germline): SGHRS, YFSETQ. CDR3 length: 15 residues. In nucleotides, the CDR3 is TGCGCCAGCAGCTTGGAGATACCTAGCACAGATACGCAGTATTTT. Translation gives CASSLEIPSTDTQYF.

This chain uses TRBV6-2 or TRBV6-3 with TRBJ2-3; no definite D call. The CDR3 loop spans 13 amino acids. The V and J ends lost 6 bases and 0 bases respectively, with 7 bases between them. Looked up from germline, CDR1 is MNHEY and CDR2 is SVGEGT. CDR3 in amino acids: CASRESSTDTQYF. As DNA, the CDR3 is TGTGCCAGCAGAGAGTCTAGCACAGATACGCAGTATTTT.

The chain uses TRBV12-3 or TRBV12-4 and TRBJ2-2; no clear D gene. This CDR3 has 14 residues. V shed 7 bases and J shed 5 bases, with 14 bases lying between them. This chain's CDR3 is CASISSVRTGELFF. CDR3 bases: TGTGCCAGCATCTCGAGTGTAAGGACCGGGGAGCTGTTTTTT.

This clonotype showed up just a few times. The chain's CDR3 is CASSLSGTGNEQYF. CDR3 nucleotide sequence: TGTGCCAGCAGCTTATCCGGGACAGGTAACGAGCAGTACTTC. The gene calls are TRBV7-2 and TRBJ2-7, with 8 nucleotides matching TRBD1. Germline trimming cut 2 bases from V and 5 bases from J; bases unmatched to any gene: 5. The V gene's germline CDR1 is SGHTA and CDR2 FQGNSA. This CDR3 comprises 14 residues.

This clonotype has only a few counts. The chain has TRBV7-8 and TRBJ2-3; 9 bases fit TRBD2. V lost 2 bases, J lost 4 bases, and 7 bases stayed unmatched. The CDR3 totals 16 residues. The V gene's germline CDR1 is SGHVS and CDR2 FQNEAQ. The CDR3 here is CASSLLVAGVSDTQYF. As DNA, the CDR3 is TGTGCCAGCAGCTTATTGGTAGCGGGGGTTTCAGATACGCAGTATTTT.

This clonotype has just a few counts. This chain links TRBV7-2 with TRBJ2-1; 8 bases match TRBD2. Germline V gene lookup returns CDR1 SGHTA and CDR2 FQGNSA. The CDR3 contains 15 residues. Trimming cost V 2 bases and J 6 bases; bases outside gene matches: 6. This chain's CDR3 is CASSLLAGPFNEQFF. In nucleotides, the CDR3 is TGTGCCAGCAGCTTATTAGCGGGGCCCTTCAATGAGCAGTTCTTC.

V and J are TRBV2 and TRBJ2-5; 7 positions match TRBD2. Trimming at V came to 7 bases and at J to 4 bases, leaving 6 bases not matched to a gene. The CDR3 is made up of 13 amino acids. The germline CDR1 and CDR2 sequences are SNHLY and FYNNEI. The CDR3 here is CASKLGGGETQYF. The CDR3 DNA reads as TGTGCCAGCAAGCTGGGCGGGGGAGAGACCCAGTACTTC.

This clonotype was seen only a few times. This rearrangement joins TRBV12-3 or TRBV12-4 to TRBJ1-1, with 8 nucleotides matching TRBD1. Trimming removed 2 bases from V and 3 bases from J; junction bases left unmatched: 8. This CDR3 has 16 amino acids. The CDR3 bases are TGTGCCAGCAGTTTACTACTCAGGGGGCAAGACACTGAAGCTTTCTTT. It translates to CASSLLLRGQDTEAFF.

J is TRBJ2-5 and V is TRBV4-2; 9 bases agree with TRBD2. Germline values: CDR1 LGHNA, CDR2 YNFKEQ. The trim removed 3 bases at V and 1 base at J, leaving 9 bases unmatched. The CDR3 is 17 amino acids. The CDR3 nucleotides read TGTGCCAGCAGCCAGGGAGGAAAAGCGGGGGGCCAAGAGACCCAGTACTTC. Translated: CASSQGGKAGGQETQYF.

This chain joins TRBV6-6 and TRBJ1-2; D gene ambiguous. Trimming shortened V by 10 bases and J by 0 bases, and 12 bases separated the two germline ends. Germline lookup yields CDR1 MNHNY and CDR2 SVGAGI (reference sequence). This CDR3 region has 13 residues. CDR3 in DNA: TGTGCCACCGCTGATGGCCCTAACTATGGCTACACCTTC. This codes for CATADGPNYGYTF.

J is TRBJ2-1 and V is TRBV6-2 or TRBV6-3; weak D call: TRBD2 (6 bases). This CDR3 comprises 15 residues. Trimming took off 4 bases at V and 2 bases at J, with 12 bases between the two ends. Germline values: CDR1 MNHEY, CDR2 SVGEGT. CDR3 DNA sequence: TGTGCCAGCAGTTCCCTCGGAGGGACCTACAATGAGCAGTTCTTC. Its translation is CASSSLGGTYNEQFF.

The chain employs TRBV29-1 and TRBJ1-1; TRBD1 matches 10 bases. Per germline, CDR1 SQVTM and CDR2 ANQGSEA. With 4 bases clipped from V and 1 base from J, the junction kept 3 bases outside the gene matches. The CDR3 runs to 14 residues. This CDR3 is CSVGQGAQNTEAFF. The CDR3 DNA is TGCAGCGTTGGACAGGGGGCGCAGAACACTGAAGCTTTCTTT. Full variable domain (outside the CDR3, taken from reference TRBV29-1 and TRBJ1-1): SAVISQKPSRDICQRGTSLTIQCQVDSQVTMMFWYRQQPGQSLTLIATANQGSEATYESGFVIDKFPISRPNLTFSTLTVSNMSPEDSSIYLCSVGQGAQNTEAFFGQGTRLTVV.

This chain connects TRBV6-2 or TRBV6-3 to TRBJ2-1, with D perhaps TRBD1 (5 bases). Trimming took 5 bases from V and 0 from J, leaving 11 bases between them. CDR1 and CDR2 from the germline V gene are MNHEY and SVGEGT. This CDR3 comprises 15 residues. CDR3 coding DNA: TGTGCCAGCAGTCTTAGACAGTCCTCCTACAATGAGCAGTTCTTC. Its translation: CASSLRQSSYNEQFF.

The V and J genes are TRBV19 and TRBJ1-2; D unclear. This CDR3 spans 14 amino acids. The germline V gene has CDR1 LNHDA and CDR2 SQIVND (reference sequence). Deletions cut 3 bases from V and 0 bases from J, with 8 bases between. The CDR3 nucleotides read TGTGCCAGTAGTATCGGTACAGCTAACTATGGCTACACCTTC. Its translation is CASSIGTANYGYTF.

The rearrangement links TRBV6-5 to TRBJ2-5, with 10 nucleotides matching TRBD2. Germline-derived CDR1 and CDR2 are MNHEY and SVGAGI. Losses at the gene ends were 5 bases for V and 5 bases for J; bases not matched to a gene: 11. This CDR3 spans 16 amino acids. The CDR3 region is CASSRGASGGGETQYF. CDR3 DNA: TGTGCCAGCAGTCGAGGAGCTAGCGGGGGAGGTGAGACCCAGTACTTC.

The V gene is TRBV29-1, the J gene TRBJ2-2, with 9 bases that match TRBD2. Per germline, CDR1 SQVTM and CDR2 ANQGSEA. The CDR3 has 13 amino acids. The V and J ends lost 5 bases and 7 bases, in that order; junction bases with no gene match: 5. CDR3 DNA: TGCAGCGTTAGCGGGGGGAATATCGGGGAGCTGTTTTTT. It is translated as CSVSGGNIGELFF.

The V gene is TRBV29-1, the J gene TRBJ1-6; D is possibly TRBD1 (5 bases). Per the germline V gene, CDR1 is SQVTM and CDR2 is ANQGSEA. Trimming pared 3 bases from V and 11 bases from J, leaving 14 bases between. CDR3 length: 13 residues. CDR3 region: CSVEWRVGAPLHF. CDR3 DNA: TGCAGCGTTGAGTGGAGGGTGGGGGCACCCCTCCACTTT.

This clonotype was seen only once. The rearrangement links TRBV7-2 to TRBJ1-5, with D possibly matching TRBD1 (5 bases). Trimming removed 5 bases from V and 1 base from J, with 12 bases in between. The CDR3 spans 15 residues. CDR1 and CDR2 (germline): SGHTA, FQGNSA. The CDR3 protein is CASSTPGWSNQPQHF. CDR3 DNA: TGTGCCAGCAGCACCCCAGGGTGGAGCAATCAGCCCCAGCATTTT. The full variable domain, rest sourced from reference TRBV7-2 and TRBJ1-5, is GAGVSQSPSNKVTEKGKDVELRCDPISGHTALYWYRQSLGQGLEFLIYFQGNSAPDKSGLPSDRFSAERTGGSVSTLTIQRTQQEDSAVYLCASSTPGWSNQPQHFGDGTRLSIL.

This clonotype appeared once. The chain couples TRBV20-1 to TRBJ2-7, with D perhaps TRBD1 (5 bases). CDR1 is DFQATT, CDR2 SNEGSKA, per germline (reference sequence). The CDR3 has 15 amino acids. Deletions cut 2 bases from V and 0 bases from J, with 14 bases between. CDR3 sequence reads: CSARSRDSNSYEQYF. The CDR3 bases are TGCAGTGCTAGATCACGCGACAGCAACTCCTACGAGCAGTACTTC.

Ten or more counts support this clonotype. V is TRBV7-6 and J is TRBJ2-3, with D tentatively TRBD1 (6 bases). This CDR3 spans 15 amino acids. Germline V gene data show CDR1 as SGHVS and CDR2 as FNYEAQ. V shed 3 bases and J shed 1 base, with 11 bases lying between them. The CDR3 DNA reads TGTGCCAGCAGCTTTAGCAGGGGCCGCACAGATACGCAGTATTTT. This sequence encodes CASSFSRGRTDTQYF.

The chain is built from TRBV7-2 and TRBJ2-1; 14 bases are a match to TRBD2. The V gene's germline CDR1 is SGHTA and CDR2 FQGNSA. The CDR3 is made up of 19 amino acids. With 4 bases clipped from V and 0 bases from J, the junction kept 8 bases outside the gene matches. The CDR3 DNA reads as TGTGCCAGCAGCTCGAGACTAGCGGGGGGGGCCAACTCCTACAATGAGCAGTTCTTC. Translation: CASSSRLAGGANSYNEQFF.

Turning to this clonotype: Germline is not matched at one junction end, which may reflect a read error. V gene TRBV10-3 combines with J gene TRBJ1-4; the D gene is possibly TRBD1 (5 bases). CDR3 length: 12 amino acids. Germline V gene lookup returns CDR1 ENHRY and CDR2 SYGVKD. CDR3 amino acids: CAARGGNVKLFF. The CDR3 coding sequence is TGTGCCGCACGGGGGGGGAATGTAAAACTGTTTTTT.